Following are 27 T cell receptor beta chains from one sample sequenced in a study of T cell responses to AZD1222 COVID-19 vaccine. Sequenced by immunoSEQ multiplex PCR; TCRdb stores in-frame clones only, minus some. The sample holds 150,000 to 200,000 clones, more than 85% seen once. Sample: peripheral blood, taken on day 0 of AZD1222 vaccination. Receptor source: an adult in good health.

The chain is built from TRBV5-5 and TRBJ1-1; tentative D call: TRBD1 (6 bases). Germline assignment: CDR1 SGHKS and CDR2 YYEKEE (reference sequence). This CDR3 has 13 amino acids. V was clipped by 5 bases and J by 5 bases, with 13 bases between them. In DNA form, the CDR3 reads TGTGCCAGCAGGGGAGGGGGGTTGACTGAAGCTTTCTTT. Protein product: CASRGGGLTEAFF. Drawing the rest from reference TRBV5-5 and TRBJ1-1, the complete variable domain is DAGVTQSPTHLIKTRGQQVTLRCSPISGHKSVSWYQQVLGQGPQFIFQYYEKEERGRGNFPDRFSARQFPNYSSELNVNALLLGDSALYLCASRGGGLTEAFFGQGTRLTVV.

The gene calls are TRBV4-3 and TRBJ2-3; 8 nucleotides agree with TRBD2. This CDR3 region has 17 residues. V lost 5 bases to trimming and J lost 2 bases; unmatched junction nucleotides: 12. Germline CDR1 reads LGHNA; CDR2 reads YSLEER. CDR3 amino acids: CASSSWTSHDYTDTQYF. Written as DNA, the CDR3 is TGCGCCAGCAGCTCTTGGACTAGCCACGACTACACAGATACGCAGTATTTT.

The rearrangement links TRBV29-1 to TRBJ1-2; weak D call: TRBD1 (5 bases). The germline gives CDR1 SQVTM, CDR2 ANQGSEA. V shed 3 bases and J shed 8 bases, with 19 bases lying between them. The CDR3 is made up of 14 amino acids. Here the CDR3 DNA reads TGCAGCGTTGAGAACTGGTCCAGGGATGACGGCTACACCTTC. This codes for CSVENWSRDDGYTF. The whole variable domain, filled in from reference TRBV29-1 and TRBJ1-2, reads SAVISQKPSRDICQRGTSLTIQCQVDSQVTMMFWYRQQPGQSLTLIATANQGSEATYESGFVIDKFPISRPNLTFSTLTVSNMSPEDSSIYLCSVENWSRDDGYTFGSGTRLTVV.

The chain uses TRBV7-6 and TRBJ2-7; 8 positions match TRBD2. The CDR3 sequence is 15 residues long. The V gene's germline CDR1 is SGHVS and CDR2 FNYEAQ. V trimming: 1 base; J trimming: 0 bases; junction bases outside the gene matches: 2. Here the CDR3 DNA reads TGTGCCAGCAGCTTAGAAGCGGGGGTCTCCTACGAGCAGTACTTC. Translation gives CASSLEAGVSYEQYF.

The J gene is TRBJ2-5, the V gene TRBV5-1; the D gene could be TRBD1 or TRBD2 (6 bases each). Germline V gives CDR1 SGHRS, CDR2 YFSETQ. V dropped 3 bases and J dropped 5 bases, with 17 bases sitting between them. The CDR3 contains 15 residues. CDR3 amino acids: CASSWGAPDGETQYF. The CDR3 coding sequence is TGCGCCAGCAGCTGGGGGGCGCCAGATGGCGAGACCCAGTACTTC.

This chain links TRBV6-5 with TRBJ2-2, with 14 bases that match TRBD2. J lost 6 bases, V lost 4 bases, and 1 base had no gene match. The CDR3 is 15 residues long. Germline lookup yields CDR1 MNHEY and CDR2 SVGAGI. The CDR3 is CASSSTSGGAGELFF. The CDR3 nucleotides read TGTGCCAGCAGTTCGACTAGCGGGGGGGCCGGGGAGCTGTTTTTT.

The chain recombines TRBV10-3 with TRBJ1-5; no definite D call. Germline V gene data show CDR1 as ENHRY and CDR2 as SYGVKD. The ends were cut back, 0 bases at V and 0 bases at J, with 6 bases in the middle. This CDR3 is built from 15 residues. DNA for the CDR3: TGTGCCATCAGTGAGTCCATCTATAGCAATCAGCCCCAGCATTTT. Translating it yields CAISESIYSNQPQHF.

V and J are TRBV15 and TRBJ1-5; 7 nucleotides line up with TRBD1. Germline trimming cut 2 bases from V and 0 bases from J; bases unmatched to any gene: 4. There are 16 residues in the CDR3. Germline V gene lookup returns CDR1 LNHNV and CDR2 YYDKDF (reference sequence). CDR3 bases: TGTGCCACCAGCAGACCACAGGGGTTTAGCAATCAGCCCCAGCATTTT. Encoded protein: CATSRPQGFSNQPQHF. The complete variable domain, with remaining parts taken from reference TRBV15 and TRBJ1-5, reads DAMVIQNPRYQVTQFGKPVTLSCSQTLNHNVMYWYQQKSSQAPKLLFHYYDKDFNNEADTPDNFQSRRPNTSFCFLDIRSPGLGDTAMYLCATSRPQGFSNQPQHFGDGTRLSIL.

This chain uses TRBV5-4 with TRBJ1-2, with 7 nucleotides matching TRBD1. The V segment lost 0 bases and the J segment 6 bases; nucleotides outside the gene matches: 11. The CDR3 contains 16 residues. The V gene's germline CDR1 is SGHNT and CDR2 YYREEE (reference sequence). The CDR3 DNA is TGTGCCAGCAGCTTGGAGATATCCACAGGGGATCATGGCTACACCTTC. It yields the protein CASSLEISTGDHGYTF.

V gene TRBV27 combines with J gene TRBJ2-7; the D call may be TRBD1 or TRBD2 (7 bases each). V was shortened by 3 bases and J by 4 bases, with 13 bases between the two germline ends. The CDR3 covers 14 residues. Germline CDR1 MNHEY, CDR2 SMNVEV (reference sequence). As DNA, the CDR3 is TGTGCCAGCAGTTTCCTCAGGGGGGGTTACGAGCAGTACTTC. This encodes CASSFLRGGYEQYF.

The chain links TRBV6-5 to TRBJ1-2; D remains ambiguous. CDR1 is MNHEY, CDR2 SVGAGI, per germline. The CDR3 is 14 residues long. V was trimmed by 0 bases and J by 4 bases, leaving 9 bases between them. The CDR3 spells CASSYSLPPYGYTF. The CDR3 nucleotides are TGTGCCAGCAGTTACTCGTTACCCCCCTATGGCTACACCTTC.

Only one count was recorded for this clone. The junction differs from germline at one of its ends, possibly a read error. The rearrangement uses TRBV12-3 or TRBV12-4 and TRBJ2-7, with TRBD1 matching over 7 bases. CDR3 length: 12 amino acids. CDR3 residues: CASSQSHGQENF. CDR3 DNA: TGTGCCAGCAGTCAAAGCCACGGACAGGAAAACTTC.

The chain's CDR3 is CSSRTRDRVGVTNEKLFF. The CDR3 nucleotides read TGCAGCTCTCGCACCCGGGACAGGGTGGGTGTGACTAATGAAAAACTGTTTTTT. This chain joins TRBV29-1 and TRBJ1-4; TRBD1 aligns across 9 bases. This CDR3 comprises 18 residues. CDR1 is SQVTM and CDR2 is ANQGSEA in the germline V gene. V was clipped by 8 bases and J by 2 bases; unmatched bases: 18.

The V and J genes are TRBV24-1 and TRBJ2-4, with TRBD1 as a possible D gene (6 bases). The CDR3 length is 15 residues. CDR1 and CDR2 from the germline V gene are KGHDR and SFDVKD. V lost 5 bases and J 5 bases, leaving 15 bases between the germline ends. In nucleotides, the CDR3 is TGTGCCACCAGTGCAGGGGATGGGCTCCAAAACATTCAGTACTTC. Translating it yields CATSAGDGLQNIQYF.

The V gene is TRBV7-9, the J gene TRBJ1-6; 7 bases are shared with TRBD1. There are 14 residues in the CDR3. V lost 5 bases, J lost 7 bases, and 5 bases stayed unmatched. Per germline, CDR1 SEHNR and CDR2 FQNEAQ (reference sequence). CDR3 protein: CASSPTGFNSPLHF. The CDR3 DNA sequence: TGTGCCAGCAGCCCGACAGGGTTCAATTCACCCCTCCACTTT. The full variable domain, completed using reference TRBV7-9 and TRBJ1-6, is DTGVSQNPRHKITKRGQNVTFRCDPISEHNRLYWYRQTLGQGPEFLTYFQNEAQLEKSRLLSDRFSAERPKGSFSTLEIQRTEQGDSAMYLCASSPTGFNSPLHFGNGTRLTVT.

The chain recombines TRBV18 with TRBJ2-6, with a possible D match to TRBD2 (5 bases). The CDR3 has 16 residues. The V gene lost 0 bases and the J gene lost 2 bases, with 8 bases spanning the gap. Germline CDR1 KGHSH, CDR2 LQKENI. In DNA form, the CDR3 reads TGTGCCAGCTCACCACCGGCCGGGACTGGGGCCAACGTCCTGACTTTC. Its translation: CASSPPAGTGANVLTF.

The chain employs TRBV19 and TRBJ2-1; TRBD2 matches 11 bases. The V and J ends lost 8 bases and 8 bases, in that order; junction bases with no gene match: 11. Germline V gene lookup returns CDR1 LNHDA and CDR2 SQIVND (reference sequence). CDR3 length: 15 amino acids. This chain's CDR3 is CASGSGGAGRDEQFF. CDR3 DNA sequence: TGTGCCAGTGGTAGCGGGGGGGCCGGTCGAGATGAGCAGTTCTTC.

The V call is TRBV18, the J call TRBJ2-2; TRBD1 aligns across 9 bases. Germline CDR1 is KGHSH and CDR2 is LQKENI. This CDR3 comprises 15 residues. The V and J ends lost 4 bases and 4 bases, in that order; junction bases with no gene match: 4. The CDR3 protein is CASSRGTGSTGELFF. The CDR3 DNA sequence: TGTGCCAGCTCACGTGGGACAGGGAGCACCGGGGAGCTGTTTTTT.

The rearrangement links TRBV28 to TRBJ1-4; TRBD1 agrees at 7 bases. The V gene end was trimmed by 6 bases and the J gene end by 3 bases; junction bases not matched to a gene: 7. Per the germline V gene, CDR1 is MDHEN and CDR2 is SYDVKM. CDR3 size: 15 residues. The CDR3: CASSTTGLSNEKLFF. As DNA, the CDR3 is TGTGCCAGCAGCACGACAGGGTTATCTAATGAAAAACTGTTTTTT.

This rearrangement joins TRBV4-3 to TRBJ2-5; D unclear. This CDR3 has 15 residues. Trimming left V 3 bases short and J 2 bases short, with 13 bases between. The germline CDR1 and CDR2 sequences are LGHNA and YSLEER. DNA for the CDR3: TGCGCCAGCAGCCAGGACGTTTCCTCACAAGAGACCCAGTACTTC. Translating it yields CASSQDVSSQETQYF.

This chain links TRBV18 with TRBJ1-5; no clear D gene. This CDR3 has 16 amino acids. Germline CDR1 KGHSH, CDR2 LQKENI. V gave up 2 bases and J gave up 7 bases, with 18 bases separating them. This chain's CDR3 is CASSPSAPRRGQPQHF. The CDR3, as DNA: TGTGCCAGCTCACCATCCGCCCCGAGAAGAGGGCAGCCCCAGCATTTT. The whole variable domain, filled in from reference TRBV18 and TRBJ1-5, reads NAGVMQNPRHLVRRRGQEARLRCSPMKGHSHVYWYRQLPEEGLKFMVYLQKENIIDESGMPKERFSAEFPKEGPSILRIQQVVRGDSAAYFCASSPSAPRRGQPQHFGDGTRLSIL.

V gene TRBV6-2 or TRBV6-3 combines with J gene TRBJ2-1; the D is unclear. V gave up 6 bases and J gave up 6 bases, with 18 bases separating them. CDR1 and CDR2 from the germline V gene are MNHEY and SVGEGT. This CDR3 contains 15 residues. CDR3 loop: CASSLPNPGPNEQFF. CDR3 nucleotide sequence: TGTGCCAGCAGCCTACCCAACCCGGGCCCCAATGAGCAGTTCTTC.

The gene calls are TRBV4-1 and TRBJ1-2, with D possibly matching TRBD1 (5 bases). Between the trimmed V and J ends, which lost 0 bases and 4 bases, there was a span of 15 bases. Germline V gene sequence: CDR1 MGHRA, CDR2 YSYEKL. The CDR3 has 16 residues. In DNA, the CDR3 is TGCGCCAGCAGCCAAGATCCCCAGGGATCACTCTATGGCTACACCTTC. Its translation is CASSQDPQGSLYGYTF.

This clone turned up a few times. This chain joins TRBV3-1 (or the pseudogene TRBV3-2) and TRBJ1-2, with TRBD1 identical over 9 bases. Per germline, CDR1 LGHDT and CDR2 YNNKEL (reference sequence). The length of the CDR3 is 14 residues. V was pared by 3 bases and J by 7 bases, with 6 bases of the junction left unmatched. CDR3 DNA: TGTGCCAGCAGCCAGGGGGACAGGGAGAGTGGCTACACCTTC. Amino acid sequence: CASSQGDRESGYTF.

The chain couples TRBV28 to TRBJ1-2, with 12 bases aligning to TRBD1. The V gene's germline CDR1 is MDHEN and CDR2 SYDVKM. The V segment lost 4 bases and the J segment 4 bases; nucleotides outside the gene matches: 4. The CDR3 length is 15 residues. The CDR3 spells CASSSGTGGFYGYTF. DNA for the CDR3: TGTGCCAGCAGTTCCGGGACAGGGGGCTTCTATGGCTACACCTTC.

The rearrangement joins TRBV20-1 to TRBJ2-5; 7 bases map to TRBD1. This CDR3 has 15 residues. V lost 3 bases, J lost 2 bases, and 9 bases stayed unmatched. The V gene's germline CDR1 is DFQATT and CDR2 SNEGSKA (reference sequence). The CDR3 DNA is TGCAGTGCTAGTTGGCAACCGGACAGGCAAGAGACCCAGTACTTC. It encodes CSASWQPDRQETQYF.

The chain joins TRBV6-6 to TRBJ2-7; D gene unclear. This CDR3 contains 11 residues. CDR1 is MNHNY, CDR2 SVGAGI, per germline (reference sequence). V lost 8 bases and J 3 bases, leaving 8 bases between the germline ends. The CDR3 DNA is TGTGCCAGCGTAGGGCTCTACGAGCAGTACTTC. Amino acid sequence: CASVGLYEQYF.